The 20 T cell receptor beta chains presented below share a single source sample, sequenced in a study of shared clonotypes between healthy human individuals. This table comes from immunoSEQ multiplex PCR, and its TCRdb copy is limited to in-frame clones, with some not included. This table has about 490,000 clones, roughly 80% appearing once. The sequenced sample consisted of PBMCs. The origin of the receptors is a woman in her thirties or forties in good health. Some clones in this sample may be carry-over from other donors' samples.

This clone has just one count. This CDR3 is CAIGGQNNYGYTF. The CDR3 coding sequence is TGTGCCATCGGAGGGCAGAATAACTATGGCTACACCTTC. J is TRBJ1-2 and V is TRBV10-3; D unresolved. This CDR3 is 13 amino acids long. Deletions cut 8 bases from V and 1 base from J, with 11 bases between. CDR1 is ENHRY and CDR2 is SYGVKD in the germline V gene.

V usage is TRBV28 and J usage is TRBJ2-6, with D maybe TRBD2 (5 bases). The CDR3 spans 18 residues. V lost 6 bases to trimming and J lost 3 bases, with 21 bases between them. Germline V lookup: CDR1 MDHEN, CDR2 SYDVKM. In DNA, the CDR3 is TGTGCCAGCAGCCCGGGTGCGGGTTTCTGGGTTGGGGCCAACGTCCTGACTTTC. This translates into CASSPGAGFWVGANVLTF.

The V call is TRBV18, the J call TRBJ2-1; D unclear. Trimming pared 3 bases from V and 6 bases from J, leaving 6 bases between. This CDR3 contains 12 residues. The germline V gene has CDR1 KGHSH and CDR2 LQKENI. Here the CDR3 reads CASSPSTNEQFF. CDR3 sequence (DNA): TGTGCCAGCTCACCTAGTACCAATGAGCAGTTCTTC.

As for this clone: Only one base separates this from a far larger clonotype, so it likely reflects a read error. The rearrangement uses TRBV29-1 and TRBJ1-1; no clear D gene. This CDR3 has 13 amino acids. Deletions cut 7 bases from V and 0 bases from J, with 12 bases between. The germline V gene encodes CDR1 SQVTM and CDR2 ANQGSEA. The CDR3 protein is CSAGRGMNTEAFF. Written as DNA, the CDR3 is TGCAGCGCAGGACGGGGAATGAACACTGAAGCTTTCTTT. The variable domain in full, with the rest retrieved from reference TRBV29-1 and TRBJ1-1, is SAVISQKPSRDICQRGTSLTIQCQVDSQVTMMFWYRQQPGQSLTLIATANQGSEATYESGFVIDKFPISRPNLTFSTLTVSNMSPEDSSIYLCSAGRGMNTEAFFGQGTRLTVV.

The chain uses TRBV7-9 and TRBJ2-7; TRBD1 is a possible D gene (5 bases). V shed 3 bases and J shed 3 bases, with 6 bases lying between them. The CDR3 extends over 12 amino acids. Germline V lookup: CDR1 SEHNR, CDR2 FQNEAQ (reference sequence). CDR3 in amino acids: CASSFQGYEQYF. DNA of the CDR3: TGTGCCAGCAGCTTCCAGGGCTACGAGCAGTACTTC.

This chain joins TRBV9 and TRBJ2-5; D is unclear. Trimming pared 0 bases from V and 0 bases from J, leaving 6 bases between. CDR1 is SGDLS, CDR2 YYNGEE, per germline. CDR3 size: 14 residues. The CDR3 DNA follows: TGTGCCAGCAGCGTAGCTTCGGACCAAGAGACCCAGTACTTC. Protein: CASSVASDQETQYF.

Written as DNA, the CDR3 is TGTGCCAGCAGGGCCGGGACAGGGTTGGCCCAGCATTTT. This gives the protein CASRAGTGLAQHF. The chain has TRBV2 and TRBJ1-5; TRBD1 matches at 9 bases. The CDR3 loop spans 13 amino acids. Germline values: CDR1 SNHLY, CDR2 FYNNEI. With 6 bases clipped from V and 11 bases from J, the junction kept 8 bases outside the gene matches.

The CDR3 loop reads CASSLGMGLAGVETQYF. In DNA form, the CDR3 reads TGTGCCAGCAGCTTAGGAATGGGACTAGCGGGAGTAGAGACCCAGTACTTC. This chain uses TRBV7-8 with TRBJ2-5; 14 bases map to TRBD2. This CDR3 region has 17 residues. CDR1 SGHVS and CDR2 FQNEAQ come from the germline V gene. With 1 base clipped from V and 4 bases from J, the junction kept 5 bases outside the gene matches.

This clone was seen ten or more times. The chain's CDR3 is CASSPGIRRGGYTF. The CDR3 coding sequence is TGTGCCAGCAGCCCCGGTATCCGCCGAGGGGGCTACACCTTC. The chain couples TRBV11-1 to TRBJ1-2; unclear D gene. The CDR3 runs to 14 residues. V lost 5 bases and J 8 bases, leaving 18 bases between the germline ends. In germline, CDR1 is SGHAT, CDR2 FQDESV (reference sequence).

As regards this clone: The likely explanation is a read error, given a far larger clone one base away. CDR3: CSVEQGMETQYF. Here the CDR3 DNA reads TGCAGCGTTGAACAGGGGATGGAGACCCAGTACTTC. This sequence joins TRBV29-1 and TRBJ2-5; maybe TRBD1 (6 bases). This CDR3 has 12 amino acids. From germline, CDR1 is SQVTM and CDR2 ANQGSEA. With 2 bases removed from V and 5 bases from J, the gap between germline ends came to 9 bases.

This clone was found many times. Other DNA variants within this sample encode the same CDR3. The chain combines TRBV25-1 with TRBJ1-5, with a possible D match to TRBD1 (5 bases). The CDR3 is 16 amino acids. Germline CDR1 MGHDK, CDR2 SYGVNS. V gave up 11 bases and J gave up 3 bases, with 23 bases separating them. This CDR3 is CARTSSGGIDNQPQHF. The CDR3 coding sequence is TGTGCCCGGACGTCATCCGGGGGAATCGACAATCAGCCCCAGCATTTT.

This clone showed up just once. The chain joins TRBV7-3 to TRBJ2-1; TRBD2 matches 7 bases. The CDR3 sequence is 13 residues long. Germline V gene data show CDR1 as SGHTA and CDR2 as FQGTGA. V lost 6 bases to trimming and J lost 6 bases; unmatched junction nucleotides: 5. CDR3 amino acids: CASRSASGNEQFF. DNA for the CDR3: TGTGCCAGCAGATCCGCTAGCGGCAATGAGCAGTTCTTC. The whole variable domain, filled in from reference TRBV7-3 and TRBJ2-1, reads GAGVSQTPSNKVTEKGKYVELRCDPISGHTALYWYRQSLGQGPEFLIYFQGTGAADDSGLPNDRFFAVRPEGSVSTLKIQRTERGDSAVYLCASRSASGNEQFFGPGTRLTVL.

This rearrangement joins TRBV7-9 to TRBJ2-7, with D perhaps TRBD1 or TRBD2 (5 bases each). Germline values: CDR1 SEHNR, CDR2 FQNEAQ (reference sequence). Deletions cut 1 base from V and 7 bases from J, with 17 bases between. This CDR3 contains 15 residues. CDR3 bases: TGTGCCAGCAGCTTAGAAGGGACCCTATCGGGGGAGCAGTACTTC. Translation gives CASSLEGTLSGEQYF.

CDR3 residues: CASSDDSHTDTQYF. The CDR3 nucleotides are TGTGCCAGCAGTGACGACAGCCACACAGATACGCAGTATTTT. V usage is TRBV6-4 and J usage is TRBJ2-3; weak D call: TRBD1 (5 bases). This CDR3 region has 14 residues. The V gene's germline CDR1 is MRHNA and CDR2 SNTAGT. V lost 2 bases and J lost 2, with 8 bases in between.

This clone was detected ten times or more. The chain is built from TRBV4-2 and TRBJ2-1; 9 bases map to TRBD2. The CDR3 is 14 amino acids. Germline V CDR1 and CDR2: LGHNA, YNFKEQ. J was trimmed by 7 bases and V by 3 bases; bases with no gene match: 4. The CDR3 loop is CASSQVAGVNEQFF. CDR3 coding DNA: TGTGCCAGCAGCCAGGTAGCGGGAGTTAATGAGCAGTTCTTC.

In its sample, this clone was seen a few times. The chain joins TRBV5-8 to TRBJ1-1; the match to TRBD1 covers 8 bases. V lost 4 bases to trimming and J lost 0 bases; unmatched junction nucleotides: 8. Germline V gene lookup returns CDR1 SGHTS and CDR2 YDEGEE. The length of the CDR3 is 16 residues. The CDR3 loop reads CASSDDRGGLNTEAFF. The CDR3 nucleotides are TGTGCCAGCAGCGACGACAGGGGCGGACTGAACACTGAAGCTTTCTTT.

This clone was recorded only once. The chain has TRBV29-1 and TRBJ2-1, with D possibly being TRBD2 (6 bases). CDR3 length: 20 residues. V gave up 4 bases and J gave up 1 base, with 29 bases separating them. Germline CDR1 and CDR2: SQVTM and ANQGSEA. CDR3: CSVVGGQRAAAIGSYNEQFF. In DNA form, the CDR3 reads TGCAGCGTTGTCGGAGGCCAGCGGGCGGCCGCTATCGGGTCCTACAATGAGCAGTTCTTC.

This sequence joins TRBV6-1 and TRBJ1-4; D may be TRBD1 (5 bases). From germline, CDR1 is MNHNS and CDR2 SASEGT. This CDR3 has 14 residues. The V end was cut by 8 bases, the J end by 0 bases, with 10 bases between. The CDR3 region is CASCTGATNEKLFF. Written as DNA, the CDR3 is TGTGCCAGCTGTACAGGTGCAACTAATGAAAAACTGTTTTTT.

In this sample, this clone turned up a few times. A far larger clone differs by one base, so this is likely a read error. The chain's CDR3 is CAWYRTAGTEAFF. The CDR3 DNA sequence: TGTGCCTGGTACCGGACAGCTGGGACTGAAGCTTTCTTT. The rearrangement links TRBV30 to TRBJ1-1, with D possibly matching TRBD1 (6 bases). In germline, CDR1 is GTSNPN, CDR2 SVGIG (reference sequence). With 5 bases removed from V and 5 bases from J, the gap between germline ends came to 15 bases. The CDR3 totals 13 residues.

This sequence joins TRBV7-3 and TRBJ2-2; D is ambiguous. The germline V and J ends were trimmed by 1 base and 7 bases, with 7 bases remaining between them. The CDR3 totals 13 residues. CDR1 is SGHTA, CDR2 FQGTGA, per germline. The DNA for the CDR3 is TGTGCCAGCAGCTTAAGTTCGGGCGGGGAGCTGTTTTTT. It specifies CASSLSSGGELFF.